This TCR beta chain appears in the sequencing data of a study of blood T cell repertoires in COVID-19 (dated by TCRdb to about 2020). In terms of the full investigation: Collaborator samples came from the United States, Italy and Spain and covered acute and convalescent phases of COVID-19. The material from the prospective study consisted of cDNA or gDNA derived from T cells, B-cell-depleted T cells, or PBMCs. Deeply sampled blood TCRbeta repertoires from subjects exposed to, actively infected with, or recovered from COVID-19 were included in the dataset. The repertoires were made available in a free public database intended to serve as a resource for research on the immune response to SARS-CoV-2. The samples were drawn from the first 160 participants of the ongoing ImmuneRACE study and from under 1,500 subjects provided by 6 global collaborators. The sample metadata nearly always contained a de-identified subject ID, COVID-19 status, age in years and sex. Where HLA class I and class II types were available, the types were taken from metadata supplied by the sample provider, not from assay-based typing. General findings and caveats noted by the study authors: The amount of clinical and demographic metadata varied by source and participant and was provided uncurated.

From the germline V gene, CDR1 is SGHDN and CDR2 is FVKESK. The CDR3 runs 20 amino acids, cysteine and phenylalanine included. The retained sequence is limited to the CDR3, 60 bases, with the frame set at the first base. V ends up 1 base short and J 2 bases short, with an unmatched junction base count of 12. The immunoSEQ Assay, a bias-controlled multiplex PCR, was used to amplify TCRbeta CDR3 regions from genomic DNA. Per the authors' processing: Nucleated cell counts per sample were estimated from amplification of reference gene primers within the assay. To quantify the absolute abundance of each unique TCRbeta CDR3 rearrangement, sequence reads were collapsed and filtered. For each sample, productive Simpson clonality was calculated by taking the square root of Simpson's diversity index across productive rearrangements. Imported from immuneACCESS, the table was reduced by TCRdb to in-frame sequences with V and J called. These copies leave out some clones; in studies compared against another copy, an unresolved V gene accounts for under half, and the cause of the remainder is not known. The V and J calls and clone size are taken from that table; D and trimming were inferred from the DNA. A total of 120,000 or so clones appear in this sample, around 88% of them only once. Around 5.6% of the sample belongs to the ten largest clones.

Whole blood was collected in K2EDTA tubes by collaborating institutions according to the institutions' own protocols. Collaborator samples were shipped for TCRbeta analysis as frozen whole blood, isolated PBMCs, or DNA extracted from either sample type. In the case of this clone: Its antigen is not yet known. No clone much larger than this one lies a single base away; base qualities are absent.

The rearrangement combines TRBV14 with TRBJ2-3; 13 central nucleotides agree with TRBD2. What was sequenced was peripheral blood. The sequence came from a man aged 80 or over with active or convalescent COVID-19. The CDR3 here reads CASSQGRLAGGIGDTDTQYF. The DNA sequence follows: TGTGCCAGCAGCCAAGGCCGACTAGCGGGGGGTATTGGGGACACAGATACGCAGTATTTT. Joined to the reference TRBV14 and TRBJ2-3 proteins, this CDR3 gives the full variable domain: EAGVTQFPSHSVIEKGQTVTLRCDPISGHDNLYWYRRVMGKEIKFLLHFVKESKQDESGMPNNRFLAERTGGTYSTLKVQPAELEDSGVYFCASSQGRLAGGIGDTDTQYFGPGTRLTVL.